This T cell receptor beta chain was recorded in a study of T cells in localized non-small cell lung cancer. This CDR3 comprises 13 residues. The germline CDR1 and CDR2 sequences are MNHEY and SVGAGI. Trimming shortened V by 8 bases and J by 2 bases, and 12 bases separated the two germline ends. Profiled with immunoSEQ multiplex PCR; TCRdb holds only in-frame clones, not every one. Of tens of thousands of clones listed, 80% to 90% were seen once; the top ten hold less than 15%. This sequence joins TRBV6-5 and TRBJ1-1, with D possibly being TRBD1 (6 bases). The sample here was peripheral blood, taken before any cancer treatment. This TCR was sampled from a female donor over 55 with stage I lung adenocarcinoma. CDR3: CASATGGNTEAFF. The CDR3 nucleotides read TGTGCCAGCGCGACAGGCGGTAACACTGAAGCTTTCTTT.